This T cell receptor (beta chain) was sequenced during a study of shared T cell receptors in the human thymus. The CDR3 has 14 residues. In germline, CDR1 is MNHEY, CDR2 SVGAGI. The V segment lost 5 bases and the J segment 4 bases; nucleotides outside the gene matches: 6. Profiled with immunoSEQ multiplex PCR; TCRdb holds only in-frame clones, not every one. Here the sample spans over 450,000 clones, about 80% being singletons. Points on this clone: Other DNA sequences of this sample code for an identical CDR3.

These sequences were also reported in another study, on human thymus T cells. That publication notes: Donation was from healthy Finnish infants who were having corrective surgery that addressed congenital heart defects. From resections taken during corrective heart surgery, the thymus tissue was obtained. Thymic and blood repertoires seemed to favor certain V and J genes. The related literature has documented a marked overlap of thymic repertoires among unrelated individuals.

The chain uses TRBV6-5 and TRBJ2-7, with 9 nucleotides matching TRBD1. The source of this sequence is a boy in the first two years of life with a congenital heart defect. Sequencing input: thymocytes. CDR3 bases: TGTGCCAGCAGTCGTGGACAGGGGACGTACGAGCAGTACTTC. It codes for CASSRGQGTYEQYF.